Listed below are T cell receptor beta chains from one sample, sequenced in a study of shared clonotypes between healthy human individuals. Sequencing used immunoSEQ multiplex PCR; TCRdb keeps in-frame clones, though not all of them. This sample carries 1 million to 1.2 million clones, about 72% of them seen once, and the ten largest clones take approximately 0.95%. Sequenced input: memory CD4+ T cells from PBMCs. The receptors come from a man aged 18 to 29 in good health. Some clones in this sample may be carry-over from other donors' samples. Both conserved end residues are part of each CDR3. A D gene is named only where the DNA matches it firmly. A clone size is listed for some rows: how often the clone was seen (once, few, many), or a class if it is expanded.

>few|TRBV6-4|14|TRBJ1-1|NA
TGTGCCAGCAGTGACCATGGGGGGAACACTGAAGCTTTCTTT
CASSDHGGNTEAFF
>NA|TRBV5-5|16|TRBJ1-5|NA
TGTGCCAGCAGCGGATCCCCGCAGAGTTGGAATCAGCCCCAGCATTTT
CASSGSPQSWNQPQHF
>many|TRBV7-2|12|TRBJ1-3|NA
TGTGCCAGCAGCTTAGCCAGAAACACCATATATTTT
CASSLARNTIYF
>NA|TRBV7-8|15|TRBJ2-2|NA
TGTGCCAGCAGCTTAGCGGGAGGGGGTACCGGGGAGCTGTTTTTT
CASSLAGGGTGELFF
>NA|TRBV29-1|13|TRBJ1-1|NA
TGCAGCGTTGGGCGTGGCAAGAACACTGAAGCTTTCTTT
CSVGRGKNTEAFF
>NA|TRBV9|18|TRBJ2-1|TRBD1
TGTGCCAGCAGCCCCCGGGGATGGGACAGGGGAGTTTACAATGAGCAGTTCTTC
CASSPRGWDRGVYNEQFF
>NA|TRBV28|16|TRBJ1-2|NA
TGTGCCAGCAGTTCGGCAGCTATCGGCCTTAACTATGGCTACACCTTC
CASSSAAIGLNYGYTF
>NA|TRBV27|13|TRBJ2-7|NA
TGTGCCAGCAGTTTAGCTGGTACCTACGAGCAGTACTTC
CASSLAGTYEQYF
>NA|TRBV19|14|TRBJ2-5|TRBD1
TGTGCCAGTAGTCCCCAGGGGGCAGAAGAGACCCAGTACTTC
CASSPQGAEETQYF
>NA|TRBV6-5|15|TRBJ1-2|NA
TGTGCCACCTCACGTCGCGACGGGACAAAATATGGCTACACCTTC
CATSRRDGTKYGYTF
>NA|TRBV27|15|TRBJ2-5|TRBD1
TGTGCCAGCATCGATATAGGGACAGGGAGGGAGACCCAGTACTTC
CASIDIGTGRETQYF
>NA|TRBV7-8|15|TRBJ2-7|NA
TGTGCCAGCAGCTTAACAGCGTCTAGCTCCTACGAGCAGTACTTC
CASSLTASSSYEQYF
>NA|TRBV25-1|15|TRBJ2-7|NA
TGTGCCAGCAGTGAACCTCGAACAGGGCTGGACGAGCAGTACTTC
CASSEPRTGLDEQYF
>NA|TRBV11-2|16|TRBJ1-1|NA
TGTGCCAGCAGCAATTACAGGGCAGGTTTAGACACTGAAGCTTTCTTT
CASSNYRAGLDTEAFF
>NA|TRBV11-2|15|TRBJ2-7|TRBD1
TGTGCCAGCAGCTTAGGGGGGACAGGGCGCGTCGAGCAGTACTTC
CASSLGGTGRVEQYF
>once|TRBV19|15|TRBJ1-1|NA
TGTGCCAGTAGCCTCACTCGGGCAGGGCTTCCTGAAGCTTTCTTT
CASSLTRAGLPEAFF
>NA|TRBV7-9|12|TRBJ2-1|NA
TGTGCCAGCAGCCCTCAGGGACATGAGCAGTTCTTC
CASSPQGHEQFF
>many|TRBV2|15|TRBJ2-7|TRBD1
TGTGCCAGCACCCTGGACAGGGAACGCTCCTACGAGCAGTACTTC
CASTLDRERSYEQYF
>few|TRBV4-2|12|TRBJ1-1|NA
TGTGCCAGCAGCCAAGACCGGAGTTTGACTTTCTTT
CASSQDRSLTFF
>NA|TRBV9|15|TRBJ2-3|NA
TGTGCCAGCAGCGTAATACCGGAGGCGGTAGATACGCAGTATTTT
CASSVIPEAVDTQYF
>NA|TRBV28|12|TRBJ2-1|NA
TGTGCCTACGGCCACCGGGCGGATGAGCAGTTCTTC
CAYGHRADEQFF
>NA|TRBV11-1|16|TRBJ2-2|NA
TGTGCCAGCAGCTTAGGCGCAGGCCCGAACACCGGGGAGCTGTTTTTT
CASSLGAGPNTGELFF
>NA|TRBV28|14|TRBJ2-7|TRBD1
TGTGCCAGTAAGGGGACAGGGGGTTCCTACGAGCAGTACTTC
CASKGTGGSYEQYF
>few|TRBV5-1|14|TRBJ2-5|NA
TGCGCCAGCAGCGTGCCGGGTCTTGGAGAGACCCAGTACTTC
CASSVPGLGETQYF
>NA|TRBV6-5|13|TRBJ1-1|NA
TGTGCCAGCAGTACCACCGTGAACACTGAAGCTTTCTTT
CASSTTVNTEAFF
>once|TRBV7-2|14|TRBJ1-2|NA
TGTGCCAGCAGCTCCTTGGCCGCCGGCTATGGCTACACCTTC
CASSSLAAGYGYTF
>NA|TRBV6-5|12|TRBJ2-7|TRBD2
TGTGCCAGCAATTCAGCGGGAGGGGAGCAGTACTTC
CASNSAGGEQYF
>NA|TRBV4-1|17|TRBJ2-3|TRBD2
TGCGCCAGCAGCCTATTGGGACTAGCGGGAGATACAGATACGCAGTATTTT
CASSLLGLAGDTDTQYF
>NA|TRBV2|14|TRBJ1-2|NA
TGTGCCAGCAGGCCCAAGTTCTTAAACTATGGCTACACCTTC
CASRPKFLNYGYTF